This T cell receptor beta chain appears in the sequencing data of a study of cytomegalovirus exposure and HLA in healthy donors. Germline V CDR1 and CDR2: MDHEN, SYDVKM. Trimming took 3 bases from V and 6 from J; bases not matched to a gene: 3. The CDR3 loop spans 15 amino acids. Clones were sequenced by immunoSEQ multiplex PCR, and TCRdb holds only the in-frame ones, with some missing. This table holds 110,000 to 150,000 clones, 89% found once. The receptor's source is a young woman in good health and CMV-seropositive. V gene TRBV28 combines with J gene TRBJ2-2; 11 positions match TRBD2. Sequenced: PBMCs. The CDR3 sequence: CASSFSGGDSGELFF. CDR3 in DNA: TGTGCCAGCAGTTTTAGCGGGGGGGATTCCGGGGAGCTGTTTTTT.